A single sample is the source of the 10 T cell receptor beta chains below, sequenced in a study of blood T cell repertoires in COVID-19. Profiling relied on immunoSEQ multiplex PCR, and the TCRdb table lists in-frame clones only, not all of them. The table lists over 250,000 clones, around 90% of them singletons, with around 2.7% in the top ten. The sequencing input was PBMCs or T cells enriched from blood (not recorded which). The receptors were gathered from a man aged 55 to 70 who had recovered from COVID-19.

V usage is TRBV4-3 and J usage is TRBJ1-2; TRBD1 matches 8 bases. This CDR3 region has 15 residues. From germline, CDR1 is LGHNA and CDR2 YSLEER. After removal of 4 bases from V and 3 bases from J, the junction contained 7 bases not matched to a gene. The CDR3 sequence: CASSLQGENYYGYTF. CDR3 in DNA: TGCGCCAGCAGCCTACAGGGGGAGAATTACTATGGCTACACCTTC.

This clone has only a few counts. This chain joins TRBV5-1 and TRBJ1-1; D may be TRBD1 (5 bases). V was trimmed by 3 bases and J by 2 bases, leaving 11 bases between them. The CDR3 spans 14 residues. Germline V gene sequence: CDR1 SGHRS, CDR2 YFSETQ. CDR3 amino acids: CASSSTVANTEAFF. In DNA, the CDR3 is TGCGCCAGCAGCTCGACAGTAGCAAACACTGAAGCTTTCTTT. The variable domain in full, completed from reference TRBV5-1 and TRBJ1-1, reads KAGVTQTPRYLIKTRGQQVTLSCSPISGHRSVSWYQQTPGQGLQFLFEYFSETQRNKGNFPGRFSGRQFSNSRSEMNVSTLELGDSALYLCASSSTVANTEAFFGQGTRLTVV.

This chain joins TRBV11-3 and TRBJ2-1; tentatively, D is TRBD1 (5 bases). This CDR3 spans 14 amino acids. Trimming left V 6 bases short and J 9 bases short, with 18 bases between. In germline, CDR1 is SGHNT, CDR2 YENEEA. The CDR3 coding sequence is TGTGCCAGCAGTCAAACTAAGACAGTCACTGAGCAGTTCTTC. Translating gives CASSQTKTVTEQFF.

The rearrangement joins TRBV4-2 to TRBJ1-3; D ambiguous. V dropped 5 bases and J dropped 9 bases, with 23 bases sitting between them. Germline assignment: CDR1 LGHNA and CDR2 YNFKEQ. The CDR3 has 16 amino acids. This chain's CDR3 is CASSFAHPESLSTIYF. The CDR3 region has the DNA TGTGCCAGCAGCTTCGCCCATCCCGAATCCCTATCCACCATATATTTT.

This clone has only one observation. A junction boundary mismatches the germline segment, possibly from a read error. This chain uses TRBV6-7 with TRBJ2-7; possible D gene TRBD1, 6 bases. TRBV6-7 is an open reading frame whose function is uncertain. This CDR3 is built from 14 residues. The CDR3 loop reads CANSYTKDSYEQYF. DNA of the CDR3: TGTGCCAACAGTTACACGAAGGACAGCTACGAGCAGTACTTC.

The rearrangement uses TRBV10-3 and TRBJ2-7; 9 bases are shared with TRBD1. Germline CDR1 ENHRY, CDR2 SYGVKD. This CDR3 contains 14 residues. V shed 4 bases, J shed 5 bases, and the junction held 6 bases outside the gene matches. The CDR3 DNA follows: TGTGCCATCAGTGGAGCCGGGACAGGGAACGAGCAGTACTTC. Translation: CAISGAGTGNEQYF.

The chain employs TRBV7-9 and TRBJ2-7; 8 bases fit TRBD2. Germline V gene data show CDR1 as SEHNR and CDR2 as FQNEAQ (reference sequence). Germline trimming cut 4 bases from V and 4 bases from J; bases unmatched to any gene: 9. The CDR3 consists of 15 residues. The CDR3 reads CASSSSGTRWYEQYF. CDR3 sequence (DNA): TGTGCCAGCAGCTCCTCCGGGACTAGGTGGTACGAGCAGTACTTC.

The V call is TRBV27, the J call TRBJ1-1, with no clear D. Germline V gene lookup returns CDR1 MNHEY and CDR2 SMNVEV (reference sequence). The ends were cut back, 4 bases at V and 1 base at J, with 10 bases in the middle. The CDR3 is made up of 14 amino acids. The CDR3 is CASSSLRENTEAFF. In nucleotides, the CDR3 is TGTGCCAGCAGTTCACTTCGGGAGAACACTGAAGCTTTCTTT.

The J gene is TRBJ2-5, the V gene TRBV6-5, with 11 nucleotides matching TRBD2. Germline loops: CDR1 MNHEY, CDR2 SVGAGI. This CDR3 is built from 15 residues. V gave up 9 bases and J gave up 5 bases; unmatched junction bases: 11. The CDR3 spells CASKTSGAPYETQYF. CDR3 DNA: TGTGCCAGTAAGACTAGCGGGGCCCCCTACGAGACCCAGTACTTC.

The chain couples TRBV19 to TRBJ1-1; 10 bases align to TRBD1. The J segment lost 0 bases and the V segment lost 8 bases, leaving 9 bases of the junction unmatched. This CDR3 is 16 amino acids long. Germline V gene data show CDR1 as LNHDA and CDR2 as SQIVND (reference sequence). The CDR3 region has the DNA TGTGCCAGTCGACTTGACAGGGGGCCCTTGAACACTGAAGCTTTCTTT. Encoded protein: CASRLDRGPLNTEAFF.